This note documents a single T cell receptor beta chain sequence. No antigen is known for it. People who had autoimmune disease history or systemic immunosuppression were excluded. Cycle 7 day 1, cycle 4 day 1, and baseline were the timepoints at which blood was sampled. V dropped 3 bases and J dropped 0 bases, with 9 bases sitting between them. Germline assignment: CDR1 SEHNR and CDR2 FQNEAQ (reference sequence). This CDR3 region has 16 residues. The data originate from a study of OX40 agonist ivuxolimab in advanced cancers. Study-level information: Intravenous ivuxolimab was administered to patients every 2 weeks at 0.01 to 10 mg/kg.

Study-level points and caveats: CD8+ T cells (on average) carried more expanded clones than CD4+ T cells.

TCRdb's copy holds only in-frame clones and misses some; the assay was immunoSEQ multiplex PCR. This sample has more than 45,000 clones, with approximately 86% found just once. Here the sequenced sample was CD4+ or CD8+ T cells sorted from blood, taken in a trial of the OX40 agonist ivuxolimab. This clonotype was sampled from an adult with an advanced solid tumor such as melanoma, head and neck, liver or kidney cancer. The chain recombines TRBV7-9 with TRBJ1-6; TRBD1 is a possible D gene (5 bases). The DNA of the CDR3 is TGTGCCAGCAGCTTCCGTGACAGCTCCTATAATTCACCCCTCCACTTT. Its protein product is CASSFRDSSYNSPLHF. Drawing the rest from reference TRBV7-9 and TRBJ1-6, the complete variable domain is DTGVSQNPRHKITKRGQNVTFRCDPISEHNRLYWYRQTLGQGPEFLTYFQNEAQLEKSRLLSDRFSAERPKGSFSTLEIQRTEQGDSAMYLCASSFRDSSYNSPLHFGNGTRLTVT.